The present TCR beta chain was sequenced within a study of shared clonotypes between healthy human individuals. As for the study in general: Three plates each covered CD4 naive and memory; CD8 naive two, CD8 memory one.

Original processing notes: With immunoSEQ giving junction-only sequences and no quality scores, filtering differed. Here immunoSEQ multiplex PCR was the method, and the copy in TCRdb shows in-frame clones only, minus some. The V and J calls and the clone size are those of that table, but D and trimming were determined from the DNA. Of approximately 2,000,000 clones in the sample, 85% to 95% are singletons; the top ten hold 0.37%. This clone was counted a single time. Its specificity is not known. The germline V gene encodes CDR1 MDHEN and CDR2 SYDVKM. Trimming cost V 4 bases and J 2 bases; bases outside gene matches: 8. The CDR3 contains 15 residues. Study results and limitations: Non-shared clonotypes had lower generation probabilities than clonotypes shared by all four sorted-subset donors. Though the depth was large, rarefaction showed that sorted-subset sequencing was incomplete.

This TCR came from a man aged 18 to 35 in good health. Some clones in this sample may be carry-over from other donors' samples. The specimen was naive CD4+ T cells from PBMCs. Indicated subset: CD45RA+ positively selected. The chain joins TRBV28 to TRBJ2-7; 7 nucleotides agree with TRBD1. The CDR3 loop is CASSSRQGGTYEQYF. The DNA for the CDR3 is TGTGCCAGCAGTTCGCGACAGGGTGGGACCTACGAGCAGTACTTC.